Sequencing of this T cell receptor beta chain was carried out in a study of early stage breast cancer tumors. In the study overall: About 80% of the 16 invasive tumors were ER+, PR+ and HER2-.

This CDR3 contains 16 residues. Germline CDR1 reads LGHNA; CDR2 reads YSLEER. The ends were cut back, 0 bases at V and 4 bases at J, with 15 bases in the middle. Study outcomes and limitations: Comparing each tissue with blood distinguished tumor from normal in 14 of 16 patients.

About this clone: Its matching antigen is unknown.

TCRdb's table, derived via immunoSEQ multiplex PCR, lists solely in-frame clones and lacks some. Found here are over 4,500 clones, around 64% of them singletons; the top ten hold more than 15%. The source material was breast tumor tissue. The gene calls are TRBV4-3 and TRBJ1-2; tentatively, D is TRBD1 (5 bases). This TCR came from a person aged 45-60 years with breast cancer. The CDR3 loop is CASSQDRRGISYGYTF. Here the CDR3 DNA reads TGCGCCAGCAGCCAAGATCGAAGGGGTATAAGCTATGGCTACACCTTC.